This T cell receptor (beta chain) originates from a study of technical replicates of blood from a few donors. Sequenced by immunoSEQ multiplex PCR; TCRdb stores in-frame clones only, minus some. The sample has 100,000 or so clones; around 96% are singletons. The sample was T cells isolated from PBMCs. The source of this sequence is a human donor in good health.

This chain's CDR3 is CASSPRGTGKEEREYTQYF. CDR3 coding DNA: TGCGCCAGCAGCCCGAGAGGGACAGGGAAAGAAGAGCGGGAATATACGCAGTATTTT. The rearrangement joins TRBV4-3 to TRBJ2-3, with 9 bases lining up with TRBD1. The CDR3 sequence is 19 residues long. V lost 4 bases and J lost 7; bases outside the gene matches: 21. CDR1 and CDR2 from the germline V gene are LGHNA and YSLEER.